This TCR beta chain is drawn from a study of shared clonotypes between healthy human individuals. On the study more broadly: Donor ages ranged 18 to 49 years: a couple of women, a few men.

This clone showed up just a few times. This may come from a read error, since a much larger clone is one base off. Germline CDR1 is MNHEY and CDR2 is SMNVEV (reference sequence). CDR3 length: 14 residues. Trimming at V came to 6 bases and at J to 7 bases, leaving 9 bases not matched to a gene. Deep level was the assay's run setting. Original analysis: Junction-only sequences without quality scores were provided by ImmunoSEQ, so filtering was different. Produced via immunoSEQ multiplex PCR; TCRdb's table is partial and in-frame only. V, J and clone size reflect that table, while D and trimming were determined from the DNA. The sample holds 450,000 to 500,000 clones, roughly 80% seen once.

The receptor comes from a woman aged 40 to 49 in good health. Some clones in this sample may be carry-over from other donors' samples. This chain links TRBV27 with TRBJ2-7; TRBD2 matches 10 bases. The sequencing input was PBMCs. Here the CDR3 reads CASRKAGGLGEQYF. The CDR3 DNA follows: TGTGCCAGCAGGAAAGCGGGAGGGCTGGGGGAGCAGTACTTC.